A single sample gave rise to the 3 T cell receptor beta chains below, sequenced in a study of blood T cell repertoires in COVID-19. Sequencing used immunoSEQ multiplex PCR; TCRdb keeps in-frame clones, though not all of them. Of 88,000 or so clones listed, about 85% are singletons. The material sequenced was peripheral blood. Source of these receptors: a human donor in a cohort sampled during active COVID-19.

The CDR3: CASSLAGVENTIYF. The CDR3 DNA follows: TGCGCCAGCAGCTTGGCAGGGGTGGAAAACACCATATATTTT. The chain has TRBV5-1 and TRBJ1-3; D may be TRBD1 (6 bases). Germline V gives CDR1 SGHRS, CDR2 YFSETQ. V dropped 0 bases and J dropped 6 bases, with 10 bases sitting between them. The CDR3 has 14 residues.

The J gene is TRBJ2-3, the V gene TRBV28, with 9 positions matching TRBD2. Germline-derived CDR1 and CDR2 are MDHEN and SYDVKM. The length of the CDR3 is 14 residues. Trimming took 6 bases from V and 4 from J; bases not matched to a gene: 5. For the CDR3, the DNA is TGTGCCAGCAGGCCTAGCGGGATGTCAGATACGCAGTATTTT. Protein: CASRPSGMSDTQYF.

This clone was counted only a few times. This chain links TRBV7-2 with TRBJ1-6, with a possible D match to TRBD1 (6 bases). V lost 5 bases to trimming and J lost 7 bases, with 15 bases between them. The germline CDR1 and CDR2 sequences are SGHTA and FQGNSA. The CDR3 has 15 amino acids. This chain's CDR3 is CASSPNGQTNSPLHF. The CDR3 bases are TGTGCCAGCAGCCCGAACGGACAGACAAATTCACCCCTCCACTTT.